This T cell receptor (beta chain) came from a study of human T cells and chemical hapten exposure. Study summary: Variability of per-sample TCR yields stemmed mainly from small differences in pooled library volume.

Each cDNA molecule in the library carried unique molecular identifiers. Per the original methods: Per-sample TCR counts ranged from roughly 23,224 to 750,000, median around 96,000. TCRdb reprocessed the 5' RACE reads with MiXCR, giving one entry per CDR3 protein. It is TCRdb's table, rather than the study itself, that gives the V and J calls and clone size. Of 75,000 or so distinct CDR3 sequences listed, roughly 15% were seen once; the top ten hold about 6.8%. Unfractionated whole blood yielded the extracted total RNA. Findings of the study overall: Among TCRs, those above 1 in 1000 frequency were unaffected by DPC sensitization.

This clonotype has just a few counts. Its cognate antigen is unknown. The CDR3 has 12 amino acids. CDR1 is DFQATT, CDR2 SNEGSKA, per germline (reference sequence). Trimming took 0 bases from V and 10 from J, leaving 7 bases between them. The rearrangement joins TRBV20-1 to TRBJ1-6; a weak D match, TRBD1 (5 bases). The origin of this receptor is a female donor in good health. CDR3 DNA: TGCAGTGCTAGAGATGGGGGGTCACCCCTCCACTTT. Amino acid sequence: CSARDGGSPLHF.